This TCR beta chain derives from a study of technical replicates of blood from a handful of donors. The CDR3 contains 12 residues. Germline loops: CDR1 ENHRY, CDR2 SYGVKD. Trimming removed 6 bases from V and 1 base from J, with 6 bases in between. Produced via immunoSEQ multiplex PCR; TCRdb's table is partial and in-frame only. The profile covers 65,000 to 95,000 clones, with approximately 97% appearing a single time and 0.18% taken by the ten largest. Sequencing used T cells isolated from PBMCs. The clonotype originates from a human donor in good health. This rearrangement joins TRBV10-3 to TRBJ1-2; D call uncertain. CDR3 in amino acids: CAIRQSNYGYTF. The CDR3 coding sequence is TGTGCCATCAGACAGAGTAACTATGGCTACACCTTC.